This T cell receptor (beta chain) derives from a study of blood T cells in healthy people across ages. This clonotype appeared many times. Its antigen remains unidentified. Study results and caveats: The study found more naive CD4+ cells and higher diversity in long-lived than aged donors.

A minimum of 6 million PBMCs was isolated per sample. RNA extraction gave at least 6 micrograms of total RNA per sample. A sample-barcoded 5' primer and a J-beta primer mix were used in a second PCR of roughly 7 to 11 cycles. TCRdb called the 5' RACE reads again in MiXCR, with one record for every CDR3 protein. The table shows 1.6 million or so distinct CDR3 sequences, with 30% to 35% occurring only once. The TCR was taken from a woman in her twenties or thirties in good health. The sequenced material came from blood.

CDR3 DNA: TGTGCCAGCAGCCCCGCAGATACGCAGTATTTT. Translated: CASSPADTQYF. The V and J genes are TRBV18 and TRBJ2-3; D is uncertain. Germline loops: CDR1 KGHSH, CDR2 LQKENI. This CDR3 spans 11 amino acids. V was shortened by 8 bases and J by 4 bases, with 7 bases between the two germline ends.